The source of this T cell receptor beta chain is a study of cytomegalovirus exposure and HLA in healthy donors. The CDR3 extends over 15 amino acids. CDR1 is SGHRS and CDR2 is YFSETQ in the germline V gene. V lost 3 bases, J lost 8 bases, and 7 bases stayed unmatched. It was with 60 Vbeta and 13 Jbeta primers that the PCR ran. Produced via immunoSEQ multiplex PCR; TCRdb's table is partial and in-frame only. The sample holds 170,000 or so clones, 80% seen once. General study points: In an earlier analysis, about 87% or about 30%: the productive usage of most TCR beta V segments.

On this clone itself: Antigen specificity is unknown.

This chain links TRBV5-1 with TRBJ1-4; 10 positions match TRBD1. The TCR originated in a man aged 25 to 45 in good health and CMV-seropositive. The sequencing input was PBMCs. The CDR3 DNA sequence: TGCGCCAGCAGCTCCCGACAGGGGGCTCACGAAAAACTGTTTTTT. Translating gives CASSSRQGAHEKLFF.